The clone carrying this TCR beta chain was counted ten times or more. The junction does not match germline at one end; this may be a read error. Researchers took RNA transcripts and amplified TCR beta CDR3 regions from them. Amplification began with first-round RT-PCR using HTBI primers, then second-round multiplex PCR was performed. One entry per CDR3 protein, called by TCRdb with MiXCR from the multiplex PCR reads. The data show about 420,000 distinct CDR3 sequences, with roughly 21% seen just once and roughly 3% held by the top ten. This entry is derived from a study of Graves' ophthalmopathy and Graves' hyperthyroidism. CDR1 is LNHNV and CDR2 is YYDKDF in the germline V gene (reference sequence). The CDR3 has 15 amino acids.

The source of this sequence is a woman between 18 and 30 years old with stable Graves' hyperthyroidism. The chain uses TRBV15 and TRBJ2-5, with TRBD1 identical over 11 bases. Source material: peripheral blood. CDR3 coding DNA: TGTGCCAGCAGCCGGGACAGGGGGTTCCAAGAGACCCAGTACTTC. Translation: CASSRDRGFQETQYF.